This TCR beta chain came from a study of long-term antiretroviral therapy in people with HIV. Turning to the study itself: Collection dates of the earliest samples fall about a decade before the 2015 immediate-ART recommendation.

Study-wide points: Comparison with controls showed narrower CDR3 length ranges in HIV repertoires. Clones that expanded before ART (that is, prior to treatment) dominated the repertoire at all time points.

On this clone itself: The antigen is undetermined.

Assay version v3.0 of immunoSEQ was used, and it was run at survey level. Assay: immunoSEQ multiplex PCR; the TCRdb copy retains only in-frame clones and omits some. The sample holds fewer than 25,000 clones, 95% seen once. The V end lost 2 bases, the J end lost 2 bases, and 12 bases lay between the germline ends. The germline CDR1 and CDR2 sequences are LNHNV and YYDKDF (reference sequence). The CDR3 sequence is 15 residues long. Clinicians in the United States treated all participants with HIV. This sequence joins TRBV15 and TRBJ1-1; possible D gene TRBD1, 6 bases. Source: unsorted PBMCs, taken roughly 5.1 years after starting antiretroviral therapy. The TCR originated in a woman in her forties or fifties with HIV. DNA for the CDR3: TGTGCCACCAGCAGACCTGGGACACTTAACACTGAAGCTTTCTTT. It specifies CATSRPGTLNTEAFF.